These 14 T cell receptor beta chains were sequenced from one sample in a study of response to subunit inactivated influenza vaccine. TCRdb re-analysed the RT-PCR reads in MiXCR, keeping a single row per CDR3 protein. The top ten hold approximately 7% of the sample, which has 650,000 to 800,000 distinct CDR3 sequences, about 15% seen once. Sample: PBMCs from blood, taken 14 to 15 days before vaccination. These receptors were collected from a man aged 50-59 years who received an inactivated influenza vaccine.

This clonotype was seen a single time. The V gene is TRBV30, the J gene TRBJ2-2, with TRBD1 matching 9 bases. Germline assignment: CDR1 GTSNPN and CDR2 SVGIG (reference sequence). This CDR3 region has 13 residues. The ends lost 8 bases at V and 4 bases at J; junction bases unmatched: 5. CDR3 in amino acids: CAAQGAGTGELFF. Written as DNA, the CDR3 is TGTGCCGCACAGGGGGCGGGCACCGGGGAGCTGTTTTTT.

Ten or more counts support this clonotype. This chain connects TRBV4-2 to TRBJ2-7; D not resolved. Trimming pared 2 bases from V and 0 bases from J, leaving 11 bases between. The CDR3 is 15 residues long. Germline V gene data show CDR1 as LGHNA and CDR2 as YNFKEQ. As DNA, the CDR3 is TGTGCCAGCAGCCAACCGGGCCTTAGCTCCTACGAGCAGTACTTC. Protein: CASSQPGLSSYEQYF.

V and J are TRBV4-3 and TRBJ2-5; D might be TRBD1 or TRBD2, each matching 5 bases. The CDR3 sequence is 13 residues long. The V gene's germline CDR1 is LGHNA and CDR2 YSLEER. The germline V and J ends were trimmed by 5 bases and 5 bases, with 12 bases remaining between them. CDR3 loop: CASSSGPAETQYF. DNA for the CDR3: TGCGCCAGCAGCTCGGGACCGGCGGAGACCCAGTACTTC.

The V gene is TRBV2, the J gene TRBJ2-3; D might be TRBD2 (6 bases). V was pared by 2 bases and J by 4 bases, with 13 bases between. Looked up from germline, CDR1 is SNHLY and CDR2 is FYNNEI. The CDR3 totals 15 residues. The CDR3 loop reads CASSEYAGRSDTQYF. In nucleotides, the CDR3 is TGTGCCAGCAGTGAATACGCGGGGAGGTCAGATACGCAGTATTTT.

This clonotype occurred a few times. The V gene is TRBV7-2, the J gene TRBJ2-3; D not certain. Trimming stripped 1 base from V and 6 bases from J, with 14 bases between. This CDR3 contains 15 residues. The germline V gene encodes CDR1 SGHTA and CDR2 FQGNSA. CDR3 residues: CASSLDHRRPDTQYF. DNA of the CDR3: TGTGCCAGCAGCTTAGATCACCGTAGGCCGGATACGCAGTATTTT.

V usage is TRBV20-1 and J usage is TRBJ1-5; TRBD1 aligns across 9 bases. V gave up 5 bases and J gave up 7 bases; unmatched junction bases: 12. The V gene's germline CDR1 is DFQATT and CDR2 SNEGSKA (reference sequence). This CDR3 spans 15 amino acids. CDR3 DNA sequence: TGCAGTGCTCGAACCGGGACAGGGATTACGCAGCCCCAGCATTTT. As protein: CSARTGTGITQPQHF.

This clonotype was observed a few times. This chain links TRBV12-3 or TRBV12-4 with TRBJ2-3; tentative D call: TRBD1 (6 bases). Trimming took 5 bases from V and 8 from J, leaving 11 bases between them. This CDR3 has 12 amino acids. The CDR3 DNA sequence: TGTGCCAGCAGTGCCACCAGGGGTACGCAGTATTTT. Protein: CASSATRGTQYF.

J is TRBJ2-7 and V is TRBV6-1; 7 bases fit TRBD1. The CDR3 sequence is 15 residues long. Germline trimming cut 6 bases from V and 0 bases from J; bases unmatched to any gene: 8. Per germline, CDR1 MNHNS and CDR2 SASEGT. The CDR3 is CASRRSGTVSYEQYF. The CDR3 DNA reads TGTGCCAGCAGACGCTCCGGGACAGTCTCCTACGAGCAGTACTTC.

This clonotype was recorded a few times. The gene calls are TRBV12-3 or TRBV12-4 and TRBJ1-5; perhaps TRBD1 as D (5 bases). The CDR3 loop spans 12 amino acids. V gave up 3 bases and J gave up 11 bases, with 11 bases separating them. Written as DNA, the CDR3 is TGTGCCAGCAGTTTTGGGGTGGGGGCCCAGCATTTT. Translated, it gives CASSFGVGAQHF.

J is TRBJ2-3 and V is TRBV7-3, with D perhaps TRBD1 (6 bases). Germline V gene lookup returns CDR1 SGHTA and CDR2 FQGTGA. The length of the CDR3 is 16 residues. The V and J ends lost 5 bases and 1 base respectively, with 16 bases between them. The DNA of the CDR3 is TGTGCCAGCAGCCGGAGAGGGGGTGGCGGCACAGATACGCAGTATTTT. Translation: CASSRRGGGGTDTQYF.

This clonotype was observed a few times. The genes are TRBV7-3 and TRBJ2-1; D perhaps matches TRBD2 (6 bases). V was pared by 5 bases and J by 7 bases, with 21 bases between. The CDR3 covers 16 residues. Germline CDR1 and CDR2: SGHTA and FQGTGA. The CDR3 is CASSPYSIGSMNEQFF. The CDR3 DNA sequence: TGTGCCAGCAGCCCCTATAGTATCGGGAGCATGAATGAGCAGTTCTTC. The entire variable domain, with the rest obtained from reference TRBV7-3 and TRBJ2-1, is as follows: GAGVSQTPSNKVTEKGKYVELRCDPISGHTALYWYRQSLGQGPEFLIYFQGTGAADDSGLPNDRFFAVRPEGSVSTLKIQRTERGDSAVYLCASSPYSIGSMNEQFFGPGTRLTVL.

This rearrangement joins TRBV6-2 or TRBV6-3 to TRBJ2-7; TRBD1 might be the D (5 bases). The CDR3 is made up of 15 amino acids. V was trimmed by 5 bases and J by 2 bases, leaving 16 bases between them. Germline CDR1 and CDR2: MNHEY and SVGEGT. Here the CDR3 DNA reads TGTGCCAGCAGTCACCAGACAGTCCATACCTACGAGCAGTACTTC. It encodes CASSHQTVHTYEQYF.

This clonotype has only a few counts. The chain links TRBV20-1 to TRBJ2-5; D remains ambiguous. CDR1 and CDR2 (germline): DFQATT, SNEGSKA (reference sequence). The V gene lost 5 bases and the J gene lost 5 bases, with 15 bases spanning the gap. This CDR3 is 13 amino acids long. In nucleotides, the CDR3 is TGCAGTGCTGGATCCCATAGGGTCGAGACCCAGTACTTC. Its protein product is CSAGSHRVETQYF.

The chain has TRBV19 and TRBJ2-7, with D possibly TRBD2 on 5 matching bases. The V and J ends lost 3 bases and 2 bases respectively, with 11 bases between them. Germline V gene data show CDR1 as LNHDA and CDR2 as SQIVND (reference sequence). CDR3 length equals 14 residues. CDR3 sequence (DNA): TGTGCCAGTAGTATCGCGGGTCCCCCCTACGAGCAGTACTTC. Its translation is CASSIAGPPYEQYF.